This TCR beta chain was found in a study of cytomegalovirus exposure and HLA in healthy donors. The CDR3 consists of 13 residues. The germline V gene encodes CDR1 SGDLS and CDR2 YYNGEE. V dropped 0 bases and J dropped 6 bases, with 9 bases sitting between them. PCR used 60 Vbeta primers and 13 Jbeta primers. The data were produced by immunoSEQ multiplex PCR, yet TCRdb's version contains in-frame clones alone and is incomplete. Of over 120,000 clones detected, approximately 82% appear once; the ten largest clones hold about 1.5%. The genes are TRBV9 and TRBJ1-2, with D tentatively TRBD1 (5 bases). Specimen: PBMCs. The clonotype was recovered from a man aged 30-40 years in good health and CMV-seropositive. The CDR3: CASSVAQGNGYTF. The CDR3, as DNA: TGTGCCAGCAGCGTAGCCCAGGGCAATGGCTACACCTTC.